This passage covers 15 T cell receptor beta chains from one sample sequenced in a study of blood T cell repertoires in COVID-19. Sequencing was performed with immunoSEQ multiplex PCR; in TCRdb, only in-frame clones are kept and a portion is missing. Of 500,000 to 600,000 clones in the sample, about 89% were seen once. Input material: peripheral blood. The receptors originated from a woman between 50 and 59 years old with COVID-19, enrolled during active disease.

The J gene is TRBJ1-3, the V gene TRBV5-4, with 7 bases identical to TRBD1. CDR1 and CDR2 (germline): SGHNT, YYREEE (reference sequence). J gave up 9 bases and V 0 bases, and 3 bases lay outside the gene matches. The CDR3 consists of 13 residues. CDR3 sequence reads: CASSLGDRATIYF. In DNA form, the CDR3 reads TGTGCCAGCAGCTTGGGAGACAGGGCCACCATATATTTT.

The chain couples TRBV5-4 to TRBJ1-2; 7 positions agree with TRBD1. CDR1 and CDR2 (germline): SGHNT, YYREEE (reference sequence). V shed 4 bases, J shed 4 bases, and the junction held 4 bases outside the gene matches. The CDR3 contains 13 residues. The DNA for the CDR3 is TGTGCCAGCAGCATCCGGGACAGCTATGGCTACACCTTC. This sequence encodes CASSIRDSYGYTF.

The chain joins TRBV15 to TRBJ2-1, with 8 bases identical to TRBD1. CDR1 and CDR2 (germline): LNHNV, YYDKDF (reference sequence). Unmatched junction bases numbered 29, after V lost 2 bases and J lost 5 bases. This CDR3 spans 23 amino acids. CDR3 loop: CATSRPRTGTGLPPAPPDNEQFF. In DNA, the CDR3 is TGTGCCACCAGCAGACCCAGGACTGGGACAGGCCTCCCGCCGGCCCCCCCGGACAATGAGCAGTTCTTC.

This clone was seen only a few times. This rearrangement joins TRBV6-6 to TRBJ2-2, with D unresolved. Germline values: CDR1 MNHNY, CDR2 SVGAGI (reference sequence). CDR3 length equals 13 residues. Trimming took 2 bases from V and 6 from J, leaving 7 bases between them. The CDR3 loop reads CASSYTFSGELFF. DNA of the CDR3: TGTGCCAGCAGTTACACATTTTCCGGGGAGCTGTTTTTT.

The rearrangement uses TRBV3-1 (or the pseudogene TRBV3-2) and TRBJ1-1; D is undetermined. This CDR3 is 12 amino acids long. Germline values: CDR1 LGHDT, CDR2 YNNKEL (reference sequence). Deletions cut 1 base from V and 7 bases from J, with 7 bases between. CDR3 loop: CASSQGSVEAFF. Here the CDR3 DNA reads TGTGCCAGCAGCCAAGGGTCGGTTGAAGCTTTCTTT.

In its sample, this clone was seen once. Within the sample, other DNA sequences also encode this same CDR3. The V call is TRBV7-2, the J call TRBJ1-1; D unclear. The CDR3 extends over 13 amino acids. Looked up from germline, CDR1 is SGHTA and CDR2 is FQGNSA. V lost 4 bases, J lost 1 base, and 7 bases lay in between. The CDR3 DNA follows: TGTGCCAGCAGCTCCCGCGGGAACACTGAAGCTTTCTTT. Its translation is CASSSRGNTEAFF.

This clone has a handful of counts. V gene TRBV18 combines with J gene TRBJ2-7, with TRBD2 as a possible D gene (5 bases). V was trimmed by 0 bases and J by 7 bases, leaving 10 bases between them. Germline V lookup: CDR1 KGHSH, CDR2 LQKENI. This CDR3 spans 13 amino acids. The CDR3 region has the DNA TGTGCCAGCTCACCACCGGGAGTGGGTGAGCAGTACTTC. This encodes CASSPPGVGEQYF.

The chain is built from TRBV19 and TRBJ1-1, with D unclear. Looked up from germline, CDR1 is LNHDA and CDR2 is SQIVND (reference sequence). The CDR3 extends over 13 amino acids. V was cut by 8 bases and J by 10 bases, with 20 bases left in between. The CDR3 region is CASLQSWSKVAFF. CDR3 nucleotide sequence: TGTGCCAGTCTACAGTCATGGTCTAAGGTAGCTTTCTTT.

The CDR3 coding sequence is TGTGCCAGCAGCTCCGACAGTAGGGCCCAGCATTTT. The encoded protein is CASSSDSRAQHF. The chain recombines TRBV7-9 with TRBJ1-5, with D possibly being TRBD1 (5 bases). The CDR3 covers 12 residues. Germline V lookup: CDR1 SEHNR, CDR2 FQNEAQ (reference sequence). V dropped 4 bases and J dropped 11 bases, with 12 bases sitting between them.

The V gene is TRBV7-9, the J gene TRBJ1-6, with 9 nucleotides matching TRBD1. The CDR3 spans 15 residues. With V trimmed by 5 bases and J by 7 bases, 6 bases remained unmatched. CDR1 and CDR2 from the germline V gene are SEHNR and FQNEAQ (reference sequence). The CDR3 DNA is TGTGCCAGCAGCCCAACGGGACAGGGAAATTCACCCCTCCACTTT. This encodes CASSPTGQGNSPLHF.

This chain links TRBV5-4 with TRBJ1-2; perhaps TRBD1 as D (5 bases). The V end lost 1 base, the J end lost 6 bases, and 25 bases lay between the germline ends. CDR1 and CDR2 from the germline V gene are SGHNT and YYREEE (reference sequence). The CDR3 contains 18 residues. The CDR3 coding sequence is TGTGCCAGCAGCTTGAGATTCGGCGGGCAGGCACGGGGGAATGGCTACACCTTC. It is translated as CASSLRFGGQARGNGYTF.

This chain connects TRBV19 to TRBJ2-2, with TRBD1 matching over 7 bases. CDR3 size: 15 residues. Trimming cost V 6 bases and J 6 bases; bases outside gene matches: 10. Germline-derived CDR1 and CDR2 are LNHDA and SQIVND (reference sequence). The DNA for the CDR3 is TGTGCCAGTAGGCTCCCCACAGGGGAATCCGGGGAGCTGTTTTTT. Protein sequence: CASRLPTGESGELFF.

This clone was seen only once. V is TRBV9 and J is TRBJ2-7; perhaps TRBD2 as D (6 bases). This CDR3 comprises 14 residues. V was shortened by 0 bases and J by 4 bases, with 11 bases between the two germline ends. Germline lookup yields CDR1 SGDLS and CDR2 YYNGEE. As DNA, the CDR3 is TGTGCCAGCAGCGTAGGAGGGACTCAGTACGAGCAGTACTTC. Translating gives CASSVGGTQYEQYF.

The rearrangement links TRBV9 to TRBJ1-3; TRBD1 matches 8 bases. This CDR3 has 15 residues. With 5 bases clipped from V and 4 bases from J, the junction kept 8 bases outside the gene matches. CDR1 is SGDLS and CDR2 is YYNGEE in the germline V gene. Here the CDR3 reads CASRDGTGEGNTIYF. For the CDR3, the DNA is TGTGCCAGCAGAGATGGGACAGGAGAAGGAAACACCATATATTTT.

This rearrangement joins TRBV18 to TRBJ1-3, with a tentative D call TRBD1 (6 bases). The CDR3 is 15 amino acids. Trimming removed 3 bases at V and 2 bases at J, with 11 bases between. Germline V gives CDR1 KGHSH, CDR2 LQKENI. The CDR3 sequence: CASSPLQGPGNTIYF. The CDR3 region has the DNA TGTGCCAGCTCACCTTTACAGGGTCCTGGAAACACCATATATTTT.